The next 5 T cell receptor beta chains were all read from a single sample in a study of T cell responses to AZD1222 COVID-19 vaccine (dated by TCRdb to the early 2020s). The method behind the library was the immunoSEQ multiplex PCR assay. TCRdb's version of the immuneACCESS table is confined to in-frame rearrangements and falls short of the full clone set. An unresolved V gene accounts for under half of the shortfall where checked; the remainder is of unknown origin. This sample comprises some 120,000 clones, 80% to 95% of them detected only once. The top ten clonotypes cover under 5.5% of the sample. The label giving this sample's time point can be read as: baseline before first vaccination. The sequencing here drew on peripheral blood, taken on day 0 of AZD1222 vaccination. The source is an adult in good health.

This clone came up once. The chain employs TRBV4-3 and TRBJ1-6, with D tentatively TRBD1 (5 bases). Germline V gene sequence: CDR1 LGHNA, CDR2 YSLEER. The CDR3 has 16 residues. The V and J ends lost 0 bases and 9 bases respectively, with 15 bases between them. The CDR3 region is CASSQDKGIKRSPLHF. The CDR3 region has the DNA TGCGCCAGCAGCCAAGATAAGGGGATAAAACGTTCACCCCTCCACTTT.

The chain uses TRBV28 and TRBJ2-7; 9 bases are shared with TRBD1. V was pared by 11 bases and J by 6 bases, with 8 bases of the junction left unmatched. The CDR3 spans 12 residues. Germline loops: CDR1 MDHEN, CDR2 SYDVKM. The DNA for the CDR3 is TGTGCCCTAAGGGGGGACAGGGCCGAGCAGTACTTC. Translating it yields CALRGDRAEQYF.

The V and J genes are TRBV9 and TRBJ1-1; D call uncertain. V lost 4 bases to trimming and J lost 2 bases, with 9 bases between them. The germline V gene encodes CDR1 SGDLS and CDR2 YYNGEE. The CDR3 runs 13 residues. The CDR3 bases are TGTGCCAGCAGCTTTACACCAAACACTGAAGCTTTCTTT. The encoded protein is CASSFTPNTEAFF. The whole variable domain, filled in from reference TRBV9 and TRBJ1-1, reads DSGVTQTPKHLITATGQRVTLRCSPRSGDLSVYWYQQSLDQGLQFLIQYYNGEERAKGNILERFSAQQFPDLHSELNLSSLELGDSALYFCASSFTPNTEAFFGQGTRLTVV.

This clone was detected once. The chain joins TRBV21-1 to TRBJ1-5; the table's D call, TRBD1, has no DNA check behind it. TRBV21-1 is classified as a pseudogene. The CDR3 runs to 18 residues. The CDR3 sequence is CASSNRTGASVPTQPQHF. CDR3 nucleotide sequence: TGTGCCAGCAGCAATAGGACAGGGGCGAGTGTACCGACCCAGCCCCAGCATTTT.

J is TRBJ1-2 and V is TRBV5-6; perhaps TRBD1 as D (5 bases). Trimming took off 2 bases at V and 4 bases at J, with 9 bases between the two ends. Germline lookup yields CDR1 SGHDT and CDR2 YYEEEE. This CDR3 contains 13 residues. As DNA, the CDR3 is TGTGCCAGCAGCTTAGGGGATCCCTATGGCTACACCTTC. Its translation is CASSLGDPYGYTF.